The 16 T cell receptor beta chains below come from one sample, sequenced in a study of blood T cell repertoires in COVID-19. Profiling relied on immunoSEQ multiplex PCR, and the TCRdb table lists in-frame clones only, not all of them. Altogether over 15,000 clones are present, 70% to 90% being singletons, with the ten largest covering 35%. Specimen: peripheral blood. These receptors came from a man aged 65 to 79 in a cohort sampled during active COVID-19.

V usage is TRBV13 and J usage is TRBJ1-2; 11 bases map to TRBD1. Per germline, CDR1 PRHDT and CDR2 FYEKMQ (reference sequence). The CDR3 has 15 residues. The V segment lost 5 bases and the J segment 3 bases; nucleotides outside the gene matches: 5. The DNA for the CDR3 is TGTGCCAGCAGCCAGGGACAGGGGGTTTACTATGGCTACACCTTC. This sequence encodes CASSQGQGVYYGYTF.

V usage is TRBV9 and J usage is TRBJ2-1, with D perhaps matching TRBD2 (7 bases). Between the trimmed V and J ends, which lost 0 bases and 6 bases, there was a span of 25 bases. This CDR3 has 19 amino acids. The germline V gene encodes CDR1 SGDLS and CDR2 YYNGEE. In DNA, the CDR3 is TGTGCCAGCAGCGTAGGGGTAGTCTCCGGGGGGCTGATCGGCAATGAGCAGTTCTTC. Translating it yields CASSVGVVSGGLIGNEQFF.

The chain is built from TRBV2 and TRBJ2-7; 7 bases align to TRBD2. The junction had 7 bases not matched to a gene; V was cut back by 6 bases and J by 2 bases. This CDR3 has 14 residues. Germline V CDR1 and CDR2: SNHLY, FYNNEI. CDR3 residues: CASRMSGAAYEQYF. The CDR3 DNA reads TGTGCCAGCAGGATGAGCGGGGCCGCCTACGAGCAGTACTTC. The full variable domain, completed using reference TRBV2 and TRBJ2-7, is EPEVTQTPSHQVTQMGQEVILRCVPISNHLYFYWYRQILGQKVEFLVSFYNNEISEKSEIFDDQFSVERPDGSNFTLKIRSTKLEDSAMYFCASRMSGAAYEQYFGPGTRLTVT.

The chain has TRBV6-5 and TRBJ2-3; 10 positions agree with TRBD1. The CDR3 is made up of 14 amino acids. After removal of 8 bases from V and 1 base from J, the junction contained 3 bases not matched to a gene. Per germline, CDR1 MNHEY and CDR2 SVGAGI. CDR3 coding DNA: TGTGCCAGCGGGGACAGGGGTGGCACAGATACGCAGTATTTT. This encodes CASGDRGGTDTQYF.

Here the CDR3 reads CASSWDRGRETQYF. In nucleotides, the CDR3 is TGTGCCAGCAGCTGGGACAGGGGGCGAGAGACCCAGTACTTC. The chain joins TRBV13 to TRBJ2-5, with TRBD1 matching 12 bases. Germline V CDR1 and CDR2: PRHDT, FYEKMQ (reference sequence). The CDR3 spans 14 residues. V shed 4 bases, J shed 4 bases, and the junction held 1 base outside the gene matches.

This chain connects TRBV19 to TRBJ2-7, with D maybe TRBD1 (6 bases). This CDR3 region has 15 residues. Trimming took 1 base from V and 1 from J, leaving 11 bases between them. Germline V gene sequence: CDR1 LNHDA, CDR2 SQIVND (reference sequence). The CDR3 coding sequence is TGTGCCAGTAGTATAGCCGGGACACCATCCTACGAGCAGTACTTC. Its protein product is CASSIAGTPSYEQYF.

In this sample, this clone turned up a few times. In the same sample, other DNA sequences code for this CDR3. In DNA form, the CDR3 reads TGTGCCAGTAGTATCGGGGACAGTAGCAATCAGCCCCAGCATTTT. Protein: CASSIGDSSNQPQHF. The rearrangement uses TRBV19 and TRBJ1-5; 7 bases match TRBD1. Germline V gene lookup returns CDR1 LNHDA and CDR2 SQIVND (reference sequence). V trimming: 3 bases; J trimming: 0 bases; junction bases outside the gene matches: 2. The CDR3 runs 15 residues.

As to this clone: One junction end does not reproduce the germline sequence, and a read error may be involved. This chain's CDR3 is CSVPATGMSNTGELFF. CDR3 nucleotide sequence: TGCAGCGTTCCAGCCACAGGGATGTCGAATACCGGGGAGCTGTTTTTT. This chain links TRBV29-1 with TRBJ2-2; a weak D match, TRBD1 (6 bases). The CDR3 extends over 16 amino acids. Germline V gives CDR1 SQVTM, CDR2 ANQGSEA.

This clone was counted a single time. The rearrangement joins TRBV28 to TRBJ2-2; 13 nucleotides agree with TRBD2. This CDR3 spans 19 amino acids. From germline, CDR1 is MDHEN and CDR2 SYDVKM. Losses at the gene ends were 5 bases for V and 0 bases for J; bases not matched to a gene: 9. The CDR3: CASSHRTSGRDANTGELFF. The CDR3 DNA reads as TGTGCCAGCAGTCACAGGACTAGCGGGAGAGACGCGAACACCGGGGAGCTGTTTTTT.

The chain uses TRBV18 and TRBJ2-5; 9 bases fit TRBD1. Germline V CDR1 and CDR2: KGHSH, LQKENI. Losses at the gene ends were 3 bases for V and 5 bases for J; bases not matched to a gene: 7. The CDR3 runs to 15 residues. CDR3 loop: CASSPSQGAGETQYF. CDR3 bases: TGTGCCAGCTCACCTTCACAGGGGGCAGGGGAGACCCAGTACTTC.

The chain has TRBV6-6 and TRBJ2-1; 8 nucleotides agree with TRBD2. Looked up from germline, CDR1 is MNHNY and CDR2 is SVGAGI (reference sequence). V was pared by 4 bases and J by 0 bases, with 2 bases of the junction left unmatched. This CDR3 spans 15 amino acids. This CDR3 is CASSWSGSSYNEQFF. The CDR3 DNA reads TGTGCCAGCAGTTGGAGCGGGAGCTCCTACAATGAGCAGTTCTTC.

CDR3 sequence: CASSNTPHNEQFF. CDR3 in DNA: TGTGCCAGCAGCAATACACCGCACAATGAGCAGTTCTTC. The genes are TRBV7-2 and TRBJ2-1; D is unclear. Germline V gene data show CDR1 as SGHTA and CDR2 as FQGNSA. V lost 5 bases to trimming and J lost 5 bases, with 10 bases between them. The CDR3 length is 13 residues.

By frequency in the sample, this clone is large. The chain has TRBV7-8 and TRBJ1-6; D gene ambiguous. CDR1 is SGHVS and CDR2 is FQNEAQ in the germline V gene. The CDR3 is 12 amino acids. V gave up 6 bases and J gave up 5 bases, with 5 bases separating them. Here the CDR3 DNA reads TGTGCCAGCAGACAGAATAATTCACCCCTCCACTTT. The encoded protein is CASRQNNSPLHF.

The rearrangement joins TRBV10-1 to TRBJ2-3; the match to TRBD1 covers 8 bases. Germline loops: CDR1 WNHNN, CDR2 SYGVQD (reference sequence). The CDR3 extends over 15 amino acids. J was trimmed by 3 bases and V by 3 bases; bases with no gene match: 5. Written as DNA, the CDR3 is TGCGCCAGCAGTGAATGGACAGGGAGGACAGATACGCAGTATTTT. Translation gives CASSEWTGRTDTQYF.

The chain recombines TRBV7-2 with TRBJ2-3; 9 bases line up with TRBD2. Germline V gives CDR1 SGHTA, CDR2 FQGNSA. With V trimmed by 4 bases and J by 0 bases, 11 bases remained unmatched. This CDR3 has 18 amino acids. The CDR3 DNA follows: TGTGCCAGCAGCTCCTTAGGAACTAGCGGGTTTAGCACAGATACGCAGTATTTT. This translates into CASSSLGTSGFSTDTQYF.

This sequence joins TRBV7-3 and TRBJ2-1; D gene uncertain. The CDR3 is 15 amino acids. V dropped 4 bases and J dropped 6 bases, with 16 bases sitting between them. CDR1 is SGHTA and CDR2 is FQGTGA in the germline V gene. In DNA, the CDR3 is TGTGCCAGCAGCTATCCCCTTGATGGGCGCAATGAGCAGTTCTTC. Residues: CASSYPLDGRNEQFF. Full variable domain (outside the CDR3, taken from reference TRBV7-3 and TRBJ2-1): GAGVSQTPSNKVTEKGKYVELRCDPISGHTALYWYRQSLGQGPEFLIYFQGTGAADDSGLPNDRFFAVRPEGSVSTLKIQRTERGDSAVYLCASSYPLDGRNEQFFGPGTRLTVL.